The 12 T cell receptor beta chains given below trace back to one sample, sequenced in a study of T cells in Graves' hyperthyroidism and ophthalmopathy. The investigators amplified TCR beta CDR3 regions from RNA transcripts. A first-round RT-PCR of the TCR CDR3 used the HTBI primer set. TCRdb itself ran the multiplex PCR reads through MiXCR, one entry per CDR3 protein. Among almost 350,000 distinct CDR3 sequences listed, around 18% were seen once. Sequenced material: blood. All receptors derive from a woman aged 40 to 50 with Graves' ophthalmopathy.

The CDR3 DNA follows: TGTGCCAGCAGCTACATCGGAGGCAATCAGCCCCAGCATTTT. Translated, it gives CASSYIGGNQPQHF. This chain links TRBV6-2 or TRBV6-3 with TRBJ1-5; D not resolved. Deletions cut 6 bases from V and 2 bases from J, with 11 bases between. CDR1 is MNHEY and CDR2 is SVGEGT in the germline V gene. The CDR3 is made up of 14 amino acids.

The chain employs TRBV28 and TRBJ2-5, with 10 bases aligning to TRBD1. The germline gives CDR1 MDHEN, CDR2 SYDVKM. Germline trimming cut 5 bases from V and 7 bases from J; bases unmatched to any gene: 10. CDR3 size: 15 residues. The CDR3 spells CASSPWDRGGWTQYF. CDR3 DNA: TGTGCCAGCAGTCCATGGGACAGGGGAGGGTGGACCCAGTACTTC. The complete variable domain, with remaining parts taken from reference TRBV28 and TRBJ2-5, reads DVKVTQSSRYLVKRTGEKVFLECVQDMDHENMFWYRQDPGLGLRLIYFSYDVKMKEKGDIPEGYSVSREKKERFSLILESASTNQTSMYLCASSPWDRGGWTQYFGPGTRLLVL.

This clonotype was recorded at least ten times. The gene calls are TRBV12-3 or TRBV12-4 and TRBJ2-5, with TRBD2 identical over 11 bases. The CDR3 is 17 amino acids. With 3 bases clipped from V and 2 bases from J, the junction kept 8 bases outside the gene matches. CDR3 protein: CASSLGELAGVQETQYF. The CDR3 coding sequence is TGTGCCAGCAGTTTGGGGGAACTAGCGGGAGTTCAAGAGACCCAGTACTTC.

The sample holds a few counts of this clonotype. The CDR3, as DNA: TGTGCCAGCAGTGTATGGGGAACCAATCAGCCCCAGCATTTT. Amino acid sequence: CASSVWGTNQPQHF. The chain is built from TRBV6-1 and TRBJ1-5; D remains ambiguous. The CDR3 length is 14 residues. V was pared by 4 bases and J by 3 bases, with 10 bases between. In germline, CDR1 is MNHNS, CDR2 SASEGT.

This clonotype was picked up many times. The rearrangement links TRBV5-1 to TRBJ2-7, with D maybe TRBD1 (5 bases). CDR3 length equals 14 residues. Per germline, CDR1 SGHRS and CDR2 YFSETQ. V was pared by 6 bases and J by 0 bases, with 13 bases between. The CDR3 coding sequence is TGCGCCAGCAACGATCAGGGTATCTCCTACGAGCAGTACTTC. It specifies CASNDQGISYEQYF.

A remark on this clonotype: A much larger clone lies one base from this, so it may be a read error. The chain has TRBV29-1 and TRBJ2-7, with TRBD1 matching over 11 bases. The ends lost 5 bases at V and 3 bases at J; junction bases unmatched: 3. CDR1 is SQVTM, CDR2 ANQGSEA, per germline. The CDR3 is 13 residues long. CDR3 in amino acids: CSVPGQGDYEQYF. CDR3 sequence (DNA): TGCAGCGTTCCGGGACAGGGGGACTACGAGCAGTACTTC.

This clonotype was seen repeatedly, ten times or more. The chain couples TRBV24-1 to TRBJ2-2; 9 bases agree with TRBD1. Losses at the gene ends were 10 bases for V and 3 bases for J; bases not matched to a gene: 5. Germline CDR1 and CDR2: KGHDR and SFDVKD. This CDR3 has 14 amino acids. CDR3 coding DNA: TGTGCCACTCGACAGGGGGGCGACACCGGGGAGCTGTTTTTT. As protein: CATRQGGDTGELFF.

This clonotype was counted ten times or more. A read error is possible here, since a much larger clone lies one base away. Because it lacks the conserved phenylalanine or tryptophan at the end, this CDR3 is likely a read error. The J gene is TRBJ1-2, the V gene TRBV6-2 or TRBV6-3; the D gene is possibly TRBD1 (5 bases). Trimming shortened V by 6 bases and J by 6 bases, and 14 bases separated the two germline ends. The CDR3 covers 13 residues. Germline V lookup: CDR1 MNHEY, CDR2 SVGEGT. CDR3: CASRLTRVHGYTL. The CDR3 DNA follows: TGTGCCAGCAGACTTACCAGGGTCCATGGCTACACCCTC.

This clonotype was recorded at least ten times. The rearrangement links TRBV7-8 to TRBJ1-3; no clear D gene. Looked up from germline, CDR1 is SGHVS and CDR2 is FQNEAQ. This CDR3 comprises 14 residues. V gave up 2 bases and J gave up 4 bases, with 9 bases separating them. Here the CDR3 reads CASSLRQQGNTIYF. The CDR3 DNA follows: TGTGCCAGCAGCTTAAGGCAACAAGGAAACACCATATATTTT.

This chain connects TRBV12-3 or TRBV12-4 to TRBJ1-6, with a possible D match to TRBD1 (6 bases). The CDR3 has 17 residues. The germline V and J ends were trimmed by 1 base and 0 bases, with 10 bases remaining between them. In DNA form, the CDR3 reads TGTGCCAGCAGTTTAGTCTCAGGGGCCTCCTATAATTCACCCCTCCACTTT. Translated, it gives CASSLVSGASYNSPLHF.

A word on this clonotype: One base away lies a much larger clone, so this may be a sequencing read error. This chain joins TRBV28 and TRBJ2-3, with no clear D. The germline CDR1 and CDR2 sequences are MDHEN and SYDVKM. The CDR3 consists of 13 residues. The CDR3 nucleotides are TGTGCCAGCAGTTGGGGTTTCACAGATACGCGGTATTTT. Residues: CASSWGFTDTRYF.

The chain couples TRBV6-5 to TRBJ1-1; a possible D gene is TRBD1 (6 bases). This CDR3 is 14 amino acids long. Germline lookup yields CDR1 MNHEY and CDR2 SVGAGI. With 2 bases removed from V and 5 bases from J, the gap between germline ends came to 12 bases. Written as DNA, the CDR3 is TGTGCCAGCAGTTACACGGGGGGCTTTACTGAAGCTTTCTTT. Encoded protein: CASSYTGGFTEAFF.